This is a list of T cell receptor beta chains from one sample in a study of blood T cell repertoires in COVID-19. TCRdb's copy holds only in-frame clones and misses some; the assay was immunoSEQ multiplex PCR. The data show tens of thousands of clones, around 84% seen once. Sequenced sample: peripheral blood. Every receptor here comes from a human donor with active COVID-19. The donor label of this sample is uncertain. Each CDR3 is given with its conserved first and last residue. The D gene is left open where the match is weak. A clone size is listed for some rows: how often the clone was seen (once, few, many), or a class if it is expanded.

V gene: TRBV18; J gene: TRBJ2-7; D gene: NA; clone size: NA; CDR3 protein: CASSPTGTGFYEQYF; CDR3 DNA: TGTGCCAGCTCACCTACCGGGACTGGCTTCTACGAGCAGTACTTC
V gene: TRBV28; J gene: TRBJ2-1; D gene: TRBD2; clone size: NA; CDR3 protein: CASSFREDSNEQFF; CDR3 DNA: TGTGCCAGCAGTTTCCGGGAGGATAGCAATGAGCAGTTCTTC
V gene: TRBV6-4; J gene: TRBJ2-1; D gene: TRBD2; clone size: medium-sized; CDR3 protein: CASSETSGSYNEQFF; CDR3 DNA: TGTGCCAGCAGTGAGACTAGCGGGAGTTACAATGAGCAGTTCTTC
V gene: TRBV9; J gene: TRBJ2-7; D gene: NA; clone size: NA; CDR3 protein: CASSGTEGEQYF; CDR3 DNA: TGTGCCAGCAGCGGGACAGAAGGCGAGCAGTACTTC
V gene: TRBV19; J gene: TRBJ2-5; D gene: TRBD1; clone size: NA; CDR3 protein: CASRRTGQGTQYF; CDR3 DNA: TGTGCCAGTAGGAGGACAGGGCAAGGGACCCAGTACTTC
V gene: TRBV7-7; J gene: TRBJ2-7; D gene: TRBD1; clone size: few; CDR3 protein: CASSLRPGGFYEQYF; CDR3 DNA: TGTGCTAGCAGCTTAAGGCCAGGGGGCTTCTACGAGCAGTACTTC
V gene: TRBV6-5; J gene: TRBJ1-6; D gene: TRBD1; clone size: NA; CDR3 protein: CASSYSLTGVSSPLHF; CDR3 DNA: TGTGCCAGCAGTTACTCGTTGACAGGGGTTAGTTCACCCCTCCACTTT
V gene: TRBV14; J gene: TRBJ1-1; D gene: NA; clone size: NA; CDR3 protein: CASSKARPTEAFF; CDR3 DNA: TGTGCCAGCAGCAAAGCCAGGCCCACTGAAGCTTTCTTT
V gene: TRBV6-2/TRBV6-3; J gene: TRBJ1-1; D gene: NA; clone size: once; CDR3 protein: CASSYVQFEAFF; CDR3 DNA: TGTGCCAGCAGTTACGTCCAGTTTGAAGCTTTCTTT
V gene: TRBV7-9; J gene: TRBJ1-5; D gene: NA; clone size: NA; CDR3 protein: CASSSTAERQPQHF; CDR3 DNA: TGTGCCAGCAGCTCGACAGCTGAGCGTCAGCCCCAGCATTTT
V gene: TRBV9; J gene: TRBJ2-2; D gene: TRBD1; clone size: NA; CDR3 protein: CASSAGTVSTGELFF; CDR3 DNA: TGTGCCAGCAGCGCTGGGACAGTCAGCACCGGGGAGCTGTTTTTT
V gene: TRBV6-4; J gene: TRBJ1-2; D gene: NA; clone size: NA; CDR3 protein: CASSVWPNYGYTF; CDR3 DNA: TGTGCCAGCAGTGTTTGGCCCAACTATGGCTACACCTTC
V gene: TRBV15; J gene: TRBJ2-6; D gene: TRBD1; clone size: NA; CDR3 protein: CATSLAGGTNVLTF; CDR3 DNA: TGTGCCACCTCCCTGGCAGGGGGTACCAACGTCCTGACTTTC
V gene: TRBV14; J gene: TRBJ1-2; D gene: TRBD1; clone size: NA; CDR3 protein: CASSQSPGGLSGYTF; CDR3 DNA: TGTGCCAGCAGCCAGTCTCCAGGGGGCCTCTCTGGCTACACCTTC
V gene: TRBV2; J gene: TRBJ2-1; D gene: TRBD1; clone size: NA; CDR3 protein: CASTTGTGDNEQFF; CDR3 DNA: TGTGCCAGCACCACCGGGACAGGGGACAATGAGCAGTTCTTC
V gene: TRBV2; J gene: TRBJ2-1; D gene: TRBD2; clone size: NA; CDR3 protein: CASSEGFSGGISDEQFF; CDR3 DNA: TGTGCCAGCAGTGAAGGGTTTAGCGGGGGTATTTCGGATGAGCAGTTCTTC
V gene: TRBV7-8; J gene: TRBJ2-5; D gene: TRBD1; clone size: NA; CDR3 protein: CASSLGGTAETQYF; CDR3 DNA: TGTGCCAGCAGCTTAGGAGGGACAGCAGAGACCCAGTACTTC
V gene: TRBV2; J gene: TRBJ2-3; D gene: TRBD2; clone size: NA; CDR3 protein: CASSSGGTDTQYF; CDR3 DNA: TGTGCCAGCAGTAGCGGGGGCACAGATACGCAGTATTTT
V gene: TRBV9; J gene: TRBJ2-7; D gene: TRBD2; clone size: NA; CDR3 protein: CASSPSGTSGADEQYF; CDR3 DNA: TGTGCCAGCAGCCCTTCCGGGACTAGCGGGGCTGATGAGCAGTACTTC
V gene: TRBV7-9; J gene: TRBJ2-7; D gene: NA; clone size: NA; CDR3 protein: CASSASYEQYF; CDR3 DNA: TGTGCCAGCAGCGCGTCCTACGAGCAGTACTTC
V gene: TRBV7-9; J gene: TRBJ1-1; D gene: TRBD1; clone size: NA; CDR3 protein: CASSLLQGVSEAFF; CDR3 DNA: TGTGCCAGCAGCCTGCTACAGGGGGTCTCTGAAGCTTTCTTT
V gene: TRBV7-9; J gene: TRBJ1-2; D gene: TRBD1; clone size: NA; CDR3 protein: CASSLTGGNYGYTF; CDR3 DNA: TGTGCCAGCAGCCTTACAGGGGGAAACTATGGCTACACCTTC
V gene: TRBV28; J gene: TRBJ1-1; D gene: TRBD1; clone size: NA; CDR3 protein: CASRSAPGQGAYEAFF; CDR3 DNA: TGTGCCAGCAGATCCGCCCCGGGACAGGGGGCTTATGAAGCTTTCTTT
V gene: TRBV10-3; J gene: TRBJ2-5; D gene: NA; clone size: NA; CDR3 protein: CAISEGGEETQYF; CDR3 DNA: TGTGCCATCAGTGAAGGCGGAGAAGAGACCCAGTACTTC
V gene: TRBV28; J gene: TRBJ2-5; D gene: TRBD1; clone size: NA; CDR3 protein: CASSAAGTGLTQYF; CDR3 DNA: TGTGCCAGCAGTGCAGCCGGGACAGGGCTTACCCAGTACTTC
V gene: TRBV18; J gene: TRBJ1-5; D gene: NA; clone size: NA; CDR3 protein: CASSPPKGQGPQHF; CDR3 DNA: TGTGCCAGCTCACCACCGAAGGGGCAGGGGCCCCAGCATTTT
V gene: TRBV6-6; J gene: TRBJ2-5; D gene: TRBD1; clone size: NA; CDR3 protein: CASSTGQGADETQYF; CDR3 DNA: TGTGCCAGCAGTACCGGACAGGGGGCGGATGAGACCCAGTACTTC
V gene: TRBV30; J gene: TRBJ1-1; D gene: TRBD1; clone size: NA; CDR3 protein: CAWTLGTGFTEAFF; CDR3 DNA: TGTGCCTGGACACTAGGGACAGGCTTTACTGAAGCTTTCTTT
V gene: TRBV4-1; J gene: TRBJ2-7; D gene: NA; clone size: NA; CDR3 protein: CASSRSKSQGLVAYEQYF; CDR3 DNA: TGCGCCAGCAGCCGCTCCAAAAGTCAGGGCCTTGTCGCCTACGAGCAGTACTTC
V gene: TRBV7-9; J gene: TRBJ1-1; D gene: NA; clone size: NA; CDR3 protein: CASSLTQENTEAFF; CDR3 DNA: TGTGCCAGCAGCTTAACCCAGGAGAACACTGAAGCTTTCTTT
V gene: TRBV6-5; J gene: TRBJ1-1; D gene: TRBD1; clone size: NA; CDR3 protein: CASTRDRLRTEAFF; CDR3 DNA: TGTGCCAGCACTCGGGACAGGCTTCGAACTGAAGCTTTCTTT